Below are 5 T cell receptor beta chains sequenced from a single sample in a study of CD8 T cells in Susac syndrome. After extraction with the RNeasy kit, roughly 0.45 to 1 ug of the RNA was reverse transcribed using random hexamers. TCRdb reanalysed the immunoSEQ multiplex PCR reads using MiXCR and keeps one entry per CDR3 protein. Of under 150,000 distinct CDR3 sequences detected, around 85% appear once; the ten largest clones hold approximately 0.51%. The sample was CD8+ T cells from PBMCs. These receptors were obtained from a human donor with multiple sclerosis.

This sequence joins TRBV6-2 or TRBV6-3 and TRBJ2-1; 7 bases agree with TRBD1. V gave up 10 bases and J gave up 4 bases; unmatched junction bases: 13. Germline CDR1 is MNHEY and CDR2 is SVGEGT. CDR3 size: 15 residues. CDR3 sequence: CATVGRDRIYNEQFF. The DNA of the CDR3 is TGTGCCACGGTCGGTCGGGACAGAATTTACAATGAGCAGTTCTTC.

The genes are TRBV3-1 and TRBJ2-1; no firm D call. The germline gives CDR1 LGHDT, CDR2 YNNKEL (reference sequence). V was shortened by 0 bases and J by 4 bases, with 7 bases between the two germline ends. The CDR3 has 14 amino acids. The CDR3 loop reads CASSQERPYNEQFF. CDR3 bases: TGTGCCAGCAGCCAAGAAAGGCCGTACAATGAGCAGTTCTTC.

CDR3 sequence: CASSHPSGYAGELFF. The CDR3 DNA reads TGTGCCAGCAGCCACCCTAGCGGGTATGCCGGGGAGCTGTTTTTT. The chain couples TRBV6-2 or TRBV6-3 to TRBJ2-2, with TRBD2 matching 8 bases. The V and J ends lost 6 bases and 6 bases, in that order; junction bases with no gene match: 9. CDR1 and CDR2 (germline): MNHEY, SVGEGT. This CDR3 has 15 residues.

This chain joins TRBV6-5 and TRBJ2-2; no definite D call. V dropped 6 bases and J dropped 0 bases, with 11 bases sitting between them. Germline CDR1 is MNHEY and CDR2 is SVGAGI. CDR3 length equals 15 residues. The CDR3 coding sequence is TGTGCCAGCAGCCCTACGTTAGCGAACACCGGGGAGCTGTTTTTT. This gives the protein CASSPTLANTGELFF.

The rearrangement links TRBV19 to TRBJ2-1, with D unclear. Germline V gene lookup returns CDR1 LNHDA and CDR2 SQIVND (reference sequence). The CDR3 loop spans 13 amino acids. Trimming stripped 3 bases from V and 2 bases from J, with 5 bases between. The CDR3 loop reads CASSMLAYNEQFF. CDR3 in DNA: TGTGCCAGTAGTATGCTAGCCTACAATGAGCAGTTCTTC.